The 20 T cell receptor beta chains given below trace back to one sample, sequenced in a study of CD8 T cells in Susac syndrome. After extraction with the RNeasy kit, 0.5 to 1 ug of the RNA was reverse transcribed using random hexamers. TCRdb re-called the immunoSEQ multiplex PCR reads through MiXCR, storing one row per CDR3 protein. The repertoire consists of some 170,000 distinct CDR3 sequences, with around 96% occurring once and the leading ten covering 0.085% to 0.11%. The source material was CD4+ T cells from PBMCs. These receptors were collected from a human donor in good health.

The CDR3 region is CASSLAGTGIIKTQYF. The CDR3 region has the DNA TGTGCCAGCAGTTTGGCTGGGACAGGGATTATTAAGACCCAGTACTTC. The chain recombines TRBV27 with TRBJ2-5; 9 bases fit TRBD1. This CDR3 is 16 amino acids long. Trimming at V came to 3 bases and at J to 6 bases, leaving 11 bases not matched to a gene. Germline V gene data show CDR1 as MNHEY and CDR2 as SMNVEV (reference sequence).

The rearrangement links TRBV12-5 to TRBJ2-5, with TRBD1 matching over 8 bases. CDR1 is LGHNT, CDR2 FRNRAP, per germline. The V segment lost 6 bases and the J segment 5 bases; nucleotides outside the gene matches: 11. CDR3 length: 15 residues. CDR3 sequence: CASGPSQGVGETQYF. The CDR3 DNA reads as TGTGCTAGTGGCCCATCACAGGGGGTTGGGGAGACCCAGTACTTC.

The chain employs TRBV30 and TRBJ2-1, with unresolved D. The CDR3 contains 12 residues. The V gene lost 4 bases and the J gene lost 6 bases, with 10 bases spanning the gap. The germline gives CDR1 GTSNPN, CDR2 SVGIG (reference sequence). CDR3 in amino acids: CAWNPVPNEQFF. CDR3 nucleotides: TGTGCCTGGAACCCGGTCCCCAATGAGCAGTTCTTC.

The V call is TRBV7-9, the J call TRBJ1-1; D is unclear. V was cut by 0 bases and J by 3 bases, with 11 bases left in between. This CDR3 contains 15 residues. Germline lookup yields CDR1 SEHNR and CDR2 FQNEAQ (reference sequence). CDR3 loop: CASSLAALLDTEAFF. DNA of the CDR3: TGTGCCAGCAGCTTAGCGGCTTTATTGGACACTGAAGCTTTCTTT. The full variable domain, rest sourced from reference TRBV7-9 and TRBJ1-1, is DTGVSQNPRHKITKRGQNVTFRCDPISEHNRLYWYRQTLGQGPEFLTYFQNEAQLEKSRLLSDRFSAERPKGSFSTLEIQRTEQGDSAMYLCASSLAALLDTEAFFGQGTRLTVV.

The chain recombines TRBV20-1 with TRBJ2-7, with D tentatively TRBD1 or TRBD2 (5 bases each). CDR1 is DFQATT, CDR2 SNEGSKA, per germline (reference sequence). This CDR3 region has 14 residues. V was trimmed by 3 bases and J by 2 bases, leaving 14 bases between them. CDR3 sequence: CSASTGARTYEQYF. CDR3 DNA: TGCAGTGCTAGTACCGGGGCACGAACCTACGAGCAGTACTTC.

The chain carries TRBV12-3 or TRBV12-4 and TRBJ2-7; D possibly corresponds to TRBD2 (5 bases). Between the trimmed V and J ends, which lost 6 bases and 1 base, there was a span of 7 bases. The length of the CDR3 is 12 residues. DNA for the CDR3: TGTGCCAGCAGCGGGGAGTCCTACGAGCAGTACTTC. Residues: CASSGESYEQYF.

V usage is TRBV5-8 and J usage is TRBJ2-3, with a weak D call TRBD2 (5 bases). This CDR3 contains 13 residues. Germline CDR1 SGHTS, CDR2 YDEGEE. V lost 7 bases to trimming and J lost 1 base, with 10 bases between them. The CDR3 nucleotides read TGTGCCAGCGCTAACGGGGGCACAGATACGCAGTATTTT. It specifies CASANGGTDTQYF. Complete variable domain (other parts from reference TRBV5-8 and TRBJ2-3): EAGVTQSPTHLIKTRGQQATLRCSPISGHTSVYWYQQALGLGLQFLLWYDEGEERNRGNFPPRFSGRQFPNYSSELNVNALELEDSALYLCASANGGTDTQYFGPGTRLTVL.

This chain connects TRBV2 to TRBJ2-5; the D is unclear. Germline CDR1 reads SNHLY; CDR2 reads FYNNEI. The V end lost 3 bases, the J end lost 5 bases, and 7 bases lay between the germline ends. This CDR3 comprises 12 residues. The CDR3: CASSDFGETQYF. The CDR3 coding sequence is TGTGCCAGCAGTGATTTTGGGGAGACCCAGTACTTC.

The gene calls are TRBV2 and TRBJ1-5; 9 bases map to TRBD1. This CDR3 spans 14 amino acids. V lost 4 bases and J lost 6; bases outside the gene matches: 4. CDR1 and CDR2 from the germline V gene are SNHLY and FYNNEI. CDR3 in DNA: TGTGCCAGCAGTGGGACAGGGGCGACTCAGCCCCAGCATTTT. Amino acid sequence: CASSGTGATQPQHF.

This clonotype is a singleton in its sample. The rearrangement uses TRBV27 and TRBJ1-2; no clear D. Germline V gives CDR1 MNHEY, CDR2 SMNVEV (reference sequence). The CDR3 is 13 residues long. The V end lost 3 bases, the J end lost 6 bases, and 11 bases lay between the germline ends. This chain's CDR3 is CASSFAPANGYTF. The CDR3 DNA reads TGTGCCAGCAGTTTCGCTCCTGCCAATGGCTACACCTTC.

The V gene is TRBV5-4, the J gene TRBJ2-1; 10 positions agree with TRBD2. V shed 3 bases and J 6 bases; nucleotides not matched to a gene: 9. CDR1 and CDR2 from the germline V gene are SGHNT and YYREEE (reference sequence). CDR3 length equals 16 residues. CDR3 coding DNA: TGTGCCAGCAGCTCGAGCGGGAGGGGTTCGTTCAATGAGCAGTTCTTC. Its protein is CASSSSGRGSFNEQFF. The entire variable domain, with the rest obtained from reference TRBV5-4 and TRBJ2-1, is as follows: ETGVTQSPTHLIKTRGQQVTLRCSSQSGHNTVSWYQQALGQGPQFIFQYYREEENGRGNFPPRFSGLQFPNYSSELNVNALELDDSALYLCASSSSGRGSFNEQFFGPGTRLTVL.

This chain uses TRBV29-1 with TRBJ2-3; D not certain. V gave up 7 bases and J gave up 2 bases, with 19 bases separating them. The germline CDR1 and CDR2 sequences are SQVTM and ANQGSEA. This CDR3 contains 15 residues. CDR3 sequence (DNA): TGCAGCGCCCGCCGCGATCAGGCCCTCACAGATACGCAGTATTTT. Protein product: CSARRDQALTDTQYF.

The gene calls are TRBV30 and TRBJ1-5; 7 bases are shared with TRBD1. This CDR3 has 14 amino acids. The junction had 5 bases not matched to a gene; V was cut back by 0 bases and J by 6 bases. Germline V CDR1 and CDR2: GTSNPN, SVGIG (reference sequence). CDR3 nucleotide sequence: TGTGCCTGGAGTGTAGACAGGGCCAGTCAGCCCCAGCATTTT. Amino acid sequence: CAWSVDRASQPQHF.

The V call is TRBV3-1, the J call TRBJ2-1; 8 positions agree with TRBD2. The CDR3 is 15 amino acids. Per the germline V gene, CDR1 is LGHDT and CDR2 is YNNKEL (reference sequence). J was trimmed by 4 bases and V by 0 bases; bases with no gene match: 2. The CDR3 nucleotides are TGTGCCAGCAGCCAAGAAGCTAGCGGGTACAATGAGCAGTTCTTC. Its protein is CASSQEASGYNEQFF.

The V and J genes are TRBV27 and TRBJ2-5; 11 nucleotides match TRBD1. Germline V gene sequence: CDR1 MNHEY, CDR2 SMNVEV (reference sequence). This CDR3 is built from 13 residues. The V and J ends lost 5 bases and 7 bases, in that order; junction bases with no gene match: 3. CDR3 sequence: CASSRGTGGTQYF. The CDR3 nucleotides read TGTGCCAGCAGTAGGGGGACAGGGGGGACCCAGTACTTC.

The chain uses TRBV12-3 or TRBV12-4 and TRBJ2-7; 12 bases are a match to TRBD2. V dropped 6 bases and J dropped 2; count of bases not matched to a gene: 8. The CDR3 has 16 amino acids. Here the CDR3 DNA reads TGTGCCAGCAGCCGACGCGGGACTAGCGGGCCCTACGAGCAGTACTTC. Residues: CASSRRGTSGPYEQYF.

The chain employs TRBV5-4 and TRBJ1-2; D is uncertain. The length of the CDR3 is 13 residues. Trimming removed 0 bases at V and 7 bases at J, with 10 bases between. Germline CDR1 and CDR2: SGHNT and YYREEE (reference sequence). The DNA of the CDR3 is TGTGCCAGCAGCTTGGTGAGGCAGAGTGGCTACACCTTC. Its translation: CASSLVRQSGYTF.

The genes are TRBV25-1 and TRBJ1-5, with 7 bases that match TRBD1. The V and J ends lost 4 bases and 1 base, in that order; junction bases with no gene match: 4. Germline V gene sequence: CDR1 MGHDK, CDR2 SYGVNS. The CDR3 spans 15 residues. CDR3 loop: CASSGRGGSNQPQHF. Here the CDR3 DNA reads TGTGCCAGCAGTGGTCGAGGGGGCAGCAATCAGCCCCAGCATTTT. The full variable domain, rest sourced from reference TRBV25-1 and TRBJ1-5, is EADIYQTPRYLVIGTGKKITLECSQTMGHDKMYWYQQDPGMELHLIHYSYGVNSTEKGDLSSESTVSRIRTEHFPLTLESARPSHTSQYLCASSGRGGSNQPQHFGDGTRLSIL.

J is TRBJ1-4 and V is TRBV12-3 or TRBV12-4; weak D call: TRBD1 (5 bases). Trimming removed 6 bases at V and 2 bases at J, with 10 bases between. The CDR3 runs 14 residues. CDR3 DNA: TGTGCCAGCAGGGTGGACACGACTAATGAAAAACTGTTTTTT. Amino acid sequence: CASRVDTTNEKLFF.

The chain is built from TRBV19 and TRBJ1-5; D gene unclear. The CDR3 extends over 12 amino acids. The V gene's germline CDR1 is LNHDA and CDR2 SQIVND (reference sequence). Trimming stripped 3 bases from V and 5 bases from J, with 5 bases between. As DNA, the CDR3 is TGTGCCAGTAGTATGATCGATCAGCCCCAGCATTTT. Protein sequence: CASSMIDQPQHF.